This TCR beta chain stems from a study of T cell responses to AZD1222 COVID-19 vaccine. The V end was cut by 5 bases, the J end by 9 bases, with 23 bases between. CDR1 and CDR2 from the germline V gene are SGHTA and FQGNSA. The CDR3 is made up of 16 amino acids. Libraries were prepared by immunoSEQ multiplex PCR; TCRdb keeps only in-frame clonotypes and omits some of them. The table shows about 180,000 clones, with just over 85% occurring only once. This TCR was sampled from an adult in good health. The sample was peripheral blood, taken on day 0 of AZD1222 vaccination. This chain uses TRBV7-2 with TRBJ2-1, with unresolved D. The CDR3 sequence: CASSLPRHILFSEQFF. As DNA, the CDR3 is TGTGCCAGCAGCCTACCCCGACACATTCTATTTAGTGAGCAGTTCTTC.